Sequencing of this T cell receptor (beta chain) was carried out in a study of T-cell reconstitution after alpha-beta-depleted transplantation in children. Notes on the study in general: Day-60 TCRbeta diversity that was high in some patients was derived from surviving recipient T cells and thymic progenitors. T cells produced anew were the main source of T-cell counts and diversity one year after transplant.

Turning to this clonotype: The antigen remains undetermined.

Germline V lookup: CDR1 SQVTM, CDR2 ANQGSEA. CDR3 length equals 13 residues. The V gene lost 8 bases and the J gene lost 8 bases, with 19 bases spanning the gap. Researchers prepared the TCRbeta library using unique molecular identifiers, the study reports. TCRdb re-derived calls from the PCR reads in MiXCR, one entry per CDR3 protein. This table has around 230,000 distinct CDR3 sequences, about a sixth appearing once. This rearrangement joins TRBV29-1 to TRBJ1-3, with a tentative D call TRBD1 (5 bases). This clonotype was obtained from a male patient aged 2 to 10 who had a stem cell transplant for acute lymphoblastic leukemia, so the T cells may come from the graft donor. The material was PBMCs, mostly from graft donor cells, obtained 360 days after TCRalphabeta/CD19-depleted stem cell transplant. The CDR3 DNA sequence: TGCAGCTCTTCTGGACCGGGACGACACACCATATATTTT. Translated, it gives CSSSGPGRHTIYF.